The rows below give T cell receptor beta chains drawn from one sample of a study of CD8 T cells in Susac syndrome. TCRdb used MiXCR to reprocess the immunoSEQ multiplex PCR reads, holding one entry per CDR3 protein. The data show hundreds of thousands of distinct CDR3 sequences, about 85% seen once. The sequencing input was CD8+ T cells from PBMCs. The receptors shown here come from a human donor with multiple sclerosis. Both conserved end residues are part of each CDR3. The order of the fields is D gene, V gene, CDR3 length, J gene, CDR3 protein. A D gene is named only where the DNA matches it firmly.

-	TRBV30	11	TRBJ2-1	CAWSLGNEQFF
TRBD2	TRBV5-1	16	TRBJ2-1	CASSLLAGEVNNEQFF
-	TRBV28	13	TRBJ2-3	CASSSLKTWEVYF
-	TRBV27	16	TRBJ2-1	CASSLPGGGSYNEQFF
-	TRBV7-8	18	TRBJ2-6	CASSLGIQLISGANVLTF
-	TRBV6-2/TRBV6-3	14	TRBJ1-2	CASSYIQENYGYTF
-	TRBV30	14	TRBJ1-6	CAWSVQGIGSPLHF
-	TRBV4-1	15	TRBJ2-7	CAGSQDLAGFYEQYF
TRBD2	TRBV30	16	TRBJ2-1	CAWSGTSGHPYNEQFF
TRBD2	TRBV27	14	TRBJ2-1	CASSIAGRRNEQFF
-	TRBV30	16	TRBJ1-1	CAWSEGEWGVNTEAFF
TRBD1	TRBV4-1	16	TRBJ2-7	CASSQANGQVIYEQYF
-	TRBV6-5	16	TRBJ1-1	CASSWTPDSMNTEAFF
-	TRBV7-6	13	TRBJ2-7	CASSPTETYEQYF
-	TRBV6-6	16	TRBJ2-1	CASSYDLTRRGDEQFF
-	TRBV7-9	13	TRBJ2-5	CASSPALTETQYF
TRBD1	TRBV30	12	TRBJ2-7	CACQDRGYEQYF
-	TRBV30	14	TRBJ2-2	CAWSVLGGTGELFF
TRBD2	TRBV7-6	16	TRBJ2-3	CASSLISGGASDTQYF
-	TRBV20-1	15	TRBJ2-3	CSAREPSEGGDTQYF
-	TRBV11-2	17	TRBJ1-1	CASSWWTAGDMNTEAFF
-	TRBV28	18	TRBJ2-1	CASSLFPPGPNMAGEQFF
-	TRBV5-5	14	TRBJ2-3	CASSLPGSTDTQYF
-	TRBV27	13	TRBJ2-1	CASSLNRIGEQFF
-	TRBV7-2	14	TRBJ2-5	CASSLVGAGETQYF
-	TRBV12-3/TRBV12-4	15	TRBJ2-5	CASSLTGHGRETQYF
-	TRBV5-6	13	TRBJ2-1	CASSLTGRNEQFF
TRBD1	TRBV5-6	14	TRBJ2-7	CASSYRDRGHEQYF
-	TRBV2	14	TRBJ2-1	CASLGGSSYNEQFF
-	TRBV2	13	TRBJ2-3	CASFSGTGDTQYF
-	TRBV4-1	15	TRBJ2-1	CASSQGSAGHNEQFF
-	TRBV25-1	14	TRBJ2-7	CASSDGAGVYEQYF
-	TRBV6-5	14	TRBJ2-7	CASSSGGVSSEQYF
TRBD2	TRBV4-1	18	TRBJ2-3	CASSQEPPSGREGDTQYF
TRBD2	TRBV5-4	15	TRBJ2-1	CASSLGLAGGDEQFF
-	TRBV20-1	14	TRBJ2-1	CSASEGGTYNEQFF
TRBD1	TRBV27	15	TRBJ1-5	CASSLSQGANQPQHF
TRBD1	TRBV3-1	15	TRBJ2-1	CASNSHGQGWNEQFF
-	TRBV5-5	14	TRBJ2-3	CASSSWGDTDTQYF
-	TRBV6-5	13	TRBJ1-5	CASSYGGSQPQHF
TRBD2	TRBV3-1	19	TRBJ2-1	CASSQVSSGSSLFYNEQFF
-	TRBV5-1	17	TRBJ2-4	CASSPHRDGGAKNIQYF
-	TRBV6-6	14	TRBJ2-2	CASSSHLSTGELFF
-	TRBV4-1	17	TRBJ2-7	CASSQVFLSDRPYEQYF
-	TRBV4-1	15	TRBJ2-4	CASSPTEKAKNIQYF
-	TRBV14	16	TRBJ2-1	CASSPIRGRLYNEQFF
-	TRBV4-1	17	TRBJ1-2	CASSHPVQDAANYGYTF
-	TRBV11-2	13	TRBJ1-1	CASSSQPNTEAFF
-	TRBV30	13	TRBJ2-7	CAWSEGHPYEQYF
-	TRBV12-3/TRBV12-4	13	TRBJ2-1	CASSLFGDNEQFF
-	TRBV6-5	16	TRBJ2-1	CASSYSSGLTNNEQFF
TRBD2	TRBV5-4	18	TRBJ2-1	CASSGGTSGPSSYNEQFF
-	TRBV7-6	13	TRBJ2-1	CASSLGSLNEQFF
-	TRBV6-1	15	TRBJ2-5	CASSDVASWAETQYF
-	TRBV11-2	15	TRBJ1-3	CASTDSQYSGNTIYF